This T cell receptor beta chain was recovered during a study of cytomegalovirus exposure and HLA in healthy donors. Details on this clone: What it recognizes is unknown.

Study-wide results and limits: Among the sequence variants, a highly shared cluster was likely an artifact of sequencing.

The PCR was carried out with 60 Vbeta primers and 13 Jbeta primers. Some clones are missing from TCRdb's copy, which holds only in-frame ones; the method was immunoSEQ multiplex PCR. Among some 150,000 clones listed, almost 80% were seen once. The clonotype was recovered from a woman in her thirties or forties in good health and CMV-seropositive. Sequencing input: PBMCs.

The CDR3 is CASSRDRNTEAFF. The CDR3 nucleotides are TGTGCCAGCAGCCGGGACAGGAACACTGAAGCTTTCTTT. This rearrangement joins TRBV6-5 to TRBJ1-1; 7 positions agree with TRBD1. V was clipped by 6 bases and J by 1 base; unmatched bases: 2. The germline CDR1 and CDR2 sequences are MNHEY and SVGAGI. The CDR3 contains 13 residues.